In its sample, the clone carrying this T cell receptor beta chain was seen a few times. Antigen specificity is unknown. This entry comes from a study of beta chain features in type 1 diabetes. Broader study findings: TCRB CDR3s were moderately but significantly shorter in Type 1 diabetes patients in all four CD4+ subsets. Patients' naive, central memory and Treg TCRB repertoires seemed closer to one another than those of healthy donors.

CDR1 and CDR2 (germline): SQVTM, ANQGSEA. The J segment lost 9 bases and the V segment lost 7 bases, leaving 11 bases of the junction unmatched. This CDR3 has 14 amino acids. The entirety of the isolated RNA underwent reverse transcription, so expressed TCRB transcripts were sequenced. Only in-frame clones appear in the TCRdb table, and some are missing; sequencing was by immunoSEQ multiplex PCR. This table has about 160,000 clones, roughly 9% appearing once. Sequencing was done on a sample of central memory CD4+ T cells from blood. The clonotype comes from a woman aged 25 to 39 with type 1 diabetes. V is TRBV29-1 and J is TRBJ2-7; TRBD2 agrees at 14 bases. The CDR3 DNA sequence: TGCAGCGGGGCAACCGGGACTAGCGGGAGTGGGCAGTACTTC. It encodes CSGATGTSGSGQYF.